Presented here are 24 T cell receptor beta chains from one specimen sequenced in a study of T cell responses to AZD1222 COVID-19 vaccine. The assay was immunoSEQ multiplex PCR, and TCRdb's table has in-frame clones only and misses some. The table includes tens of thousands of clones, around three quarters detected once. The sequenced sample was peripheral blood, obtained 28 days after the second AZD1222 dose. The receptor source for this set is an adult who received the AZD1222 COVID-19 vaccine.

The V call is TRBV6-5, the J call TRBJ2-7, with D tentatively TRBD1 (5 bases). CDR3 length: 11 amino acids. Germline CDR1 and CDR2: MNHEY and SVGAGI. Deletions cut 5 bases from V and 11 bases from J, with 13 bases between. In DNA, the CDR3 is TGTGCCAGCAGTAATAGGGGTTGGGAGTACTTC. Protein sequence: CASSNRGWEYF.

The CDR3 loop reads CASSPGQDIGGYTF. The CDR3 DNA is TGTGCCAGCAGCCCCGGACAGGATATAGGTGGCTACACCTTC. V gene TRBV28 combines with J gene TRBJ1-2, with 7 bases lining up with TRBD1. There are 14 residues in the CDR3. Germline CDR1 MDHEN, CDR2 SYDVKM. The ends lost 6 bases at V and 7 bases at J; junction bases unmatched: 11.

This clone was seen a handful of times. V and J are TRBV27 and TRBJ1-5; TRBD1 matches 9 bases. The CDR3 totals 17 residues. The V and J ends lost 2 bases and 7 bases, in that order; junction bases with no gene match: 12. Germline CDR1 and CDR2: MNHEY and SMNVEV (reference sequence). Here the CDR3 reads CASSLGPGQGLMQPQHF. The DNA for the CDR3 is TGTGCCAGCAGTTTAGGCCCGGGACAGGGCTTAATGCAGCCCCAGCATTTT.

The rearrangement links TRBV7-2 to TRBJ2-1; D call uncertain. V was pared by 1 base and J by 0 bases, with 10 bases between. The CDR3 totals 16 residues. Looked up from germline, CDR1 is SGHTA and CDR2 is FQGNSA. The DNA for the CDR3 is TGTGCCAGCAGCTTAGTGGCGCCAAGCTCCTACAATGAGCAGTTCTTC. Translating it yields CASSLVAPSSYNEQFF.

This chain joins TRBV4-2 and TRBJ2-2; the match to TRBD2 covers 7 bases. J lost 6 bases, V lost 4 bases, and 8 bases had no gene match. Germline CDR1 is LGHNA and CDR2 is YNFKEQ. The CDR3 extends over 15 amino acids. CDR3 in DNA: TGTGCCAGCAGCCGGGTGGCGGGAGAGGCCGGGGAGCTGTTTTTT. As protein: CASSRVAGEAGELFF.

The chain has TRBV5-4 and TRBJ2-7; TRBD2 is a possible D gene (6 bases). The CDR3 consists of 14 residues. Germline-derived CDR1 and CDR2 are SGHNT and YYREEE (reference sequence). V was shortened by 3 bases and J by 7 bases, with 17 bases between the two germline ends. The CDR3: CASSSSGLRREQYF. For the CDR3, the DNA is TGTGCCAGCAGCTCGAGCGGGTTACGAAGGGAGCAGTACTTC.

The chain employs TRBV19 and TRBJ2-6; D not certain. CDR3 length: 15 residues. Between the trimmed V and J ends, which lost 3 bases and 1 base, there was a span of 7 bases. Germline V gene sequence: CDR1 LNHDA, CDR2 SQIVND (reference sequence). The DNA of the CDR3 is TGTGCCAGTAGTATTCCCTATTCTGGGGCCAACGTCCTGACTTTC. Its translation is CASSIPYSGANVLTF.

This clone was picked up a small number of times. The chain links TRBV7-9 to TRBJ2-7; possible D gene TRBD2, 5 bases. There are 12 residues in the CDR3. The V end lost 5 bases, the J end lost 7 bases, and 12 bases lay between the germline ends. Germline CDR1 and CDR2: SEHNR and FQNEAQ (reference sequence). In nucleotides, the CDR3 is TGTGCCAGCAGCGAGGGCCCCAGGGAGCAGTACTTC. It codes for CASSEGPREQYF.

The J gene is TRBJ1-2, the V gene TRBV28; 10 bases line up with TRBD1. J gave up 0 bases and V 2 bases, and 0 bases lay outside the gene matches. Germline-derived CDR1 and CDR2 are MDHEN and SYDVKM. This CDR3 spans 15 amino acids. The CDR3 coding sequence is TGTGCCAGCAGTTTAGGACAGGGGGCTAACTATGGCTACACCTTC. It encodes CASSLGQGANYGYTF.

This clone was recorded a few times. The chain carries TRBV24-1 and TRBJ1-5, with D possibly being TRBD1 (6 bases). Trimming left V 2 bases short and J 3 bases short, with 16 bases between. Germline CDR1 KGHDR, CDR2 SFDVKD. CDR3 length: 17 amino acids. The DNA for the CDR3 is TGTGCCACCAGTGATTCTCAGGACAGTGGAGCCAATCAGCCCCAGCATTTT. It encodes CATSDSQDSGANQPQHF.

The J gene is TRBJ2-2, the V gene TRBV5-1, with D tentatively TRBD2 (6 bases). This CDR3 is 15 amino acids long. Deletions cut 4 bases from V and 0 bases from J, with 10 bases between. Looked up from germline, CDR1 is SGHRS and CDR2 is YFSETQ. CDR3 nucleotide sequence: TGCGCCAGCAGCGAAGGGACTGCGAACACCGGGGAGCTGTTTTTT. Translating it yields CASSEGTANTGELFF. The full variable domain, with the rest looked up from reference TRBV5-1 and TRBJ2-2, is KAGVTQTPRYLIKTRGQQVTLSCSPISGHRSVSWYQQTPGQGLQFLFEYFSETQRNKGNFPGRFSGRQFSNSRSEMNVSTLELGDSALYLCASSEGTANTGELFFGEGSRLTVL.

This chain uses TRBV3-1 (or the pseudogene TRBV3-2) with TRBJ2-7; TRBD2 matches at 7 bases. CDR1 and CDR2 from the germline V gene are LGHDT and YNNKEL (reference sequence). CDR3 length equals 16 residues. The junction had 13 bases not matched to a gene; V was cut back by 4 bases and J by 4 bases. The CDR3 loop is CASSPLGTNSPYEQYF. The DNA for the CDR3 is TGTGCCAGCAGCCCTCTGGGGACTAATTCTCCTTACGAGCAGTACTTC.

This clone was recorded only once. The J gene is TRBJ2-3, the V gene TRBV7-2; 10 bases line up with TRBD2. The CDR3 contains 16 residues. V trimming: 1 base; J trimming: 1 base; junction bases outside the gene matches: 2. The V gene's germline CDR1 is SGHTA and CDR2 FQGNSA. CDR3 region: CASSLVGTSGTDTQYF. The CDR3 nucleotides read TGTGCCAGCAGCTTAGTAGGGACTAGCGGCACAGATACGCAGTATTTT.

CDR3 bases: TGTGCCAGCAGCTTGGCCCCAGGGCGGGCTAGCATCGAGCAGTACTTC. This translates into CASSLAPGRASIEQYF. The rearrangement joins TRBV5-4 to TRBJ2-7; D may correspond to TRBD1 or TRBD2 (5 bases each). Deletions cut 0 bases from V and 6 bases from J, with 19 bases between. The CDR3 is 16 residues long. Germline V gene data show CDR1 as SGHNT and CDR2 as YYREEE (reference sequence). Together with reference TRBV5-4 and TRBJ2-7, the CDR3 gives the full variable domain: ETGVTQSPTHLIKTRGQQVTLRCSSQSGHNTVSWYQQALGQGPQFIFQYYREEENGRGNFPPRFSGLQFPNYSSELNVNALELDDSALYLCASSLAPGRASIEQYFGPGTRLTVT.

Worth noting for this clone: In the same sample, other DNA sequences code for this CDR3. The chain combines TRBV7-2 with TRBJ2-3, with TRBD2 matching 7 bases. The CDR3 contains 15 residues. CDR1 is SGHTA, CDR2 FQGNSA, per germline. V dropped 2 bases and J dropped 0; count of bases not matched to a gene: 2. The DNA for the CDR3 is TGTGCCAGCAGCTTACAAGCGGGGAGCACAGATACGCAGTATTTT. It codes for CASSLQAGSTDTQYF. Based on the CDR3 plus reference TRBV7-2 and TRBJ2-3, the full variable domain is GAGVSQSPSNKVTEKGKDVELRCDPISGHTALYWYRQSLGQGLEFLIYFQGNSAPDKSGLPSDRFSAERTGGSVSTLTIQRTQQEDSAVYLCASSLQAGSTDTQYFGPGTRLTVL.

This chain connects TRBV7-2 to TRBJ2-3; 8 nucleotides line up with TRBD2. The junction had 6 bases not matched to a gene; V was cut back by 5 bases and J by 5 bases. The CDR3 runs to 14 residues. Germline V gene data show CDR1 as SGHTA and CDR2 as FQGNSA. In nucleotides, the CDR3 is TGTGCCAGCAGCCTTAGTCGGGGGGGAGATACGCAGTATTTT. This sequence encodes CASSLSRGGDTQYF.

The chain is built from TRBV28 and TRBJ2-7; the match to TRBD2 covers 7 bases. Trimming removed 2 bases from V and 7 bases from J; junction bases left unmatched: 8. The V gene's germline CDR1 is MDHEN and CDR2 SYDVKM. The length of the CDR3 is 14 residues. CDR3 sequence reads: CASSLRLGGLEQYF. The CDR3 nucleotides are TGTGCCAGCAGTTTACGGTTGGGGGGGTTAGAGCAGTACTTC.

The rearrangement uses TRBV7-9 and TRBJ2-7; 8 bases are shared with TRBD1. This CDR3 has 16 residues. The germline V gene has CDR1 SEHNR and CDR2 FQNEAQ (reference sequence). With V trimmed by 5 bases and J by 3 bases, 12 bases remained unmatched. For the CDR3, the DNA is TGTGCCAGCAGCCCGAACCCCCCGGACAGGGTCTACGAGCAGTACTTC. It codes for CASSPNPPDRVYEQYF.

V usage is TRBV12-3 or TRBV12-4 and J usage is TRBJ2-2; D not certain. With 4 bases removed from V and 8 bases from J, the gap between germline ends came to 5 bases. CDR3 size: 11 residues. DNA of the CDR3: TGTGCCAGCAGTTACTCAGGGGAGCTGTTTTTT. Translated, it gives CASSYSGELFF.

About this clone: The junction departs from germline at one end; a sequencing error may be responsible. V gene TRBV4-2 combines with J gene TRBJ1-2; D perhaps matches TRBD1 (5 bases). This CDR3 is built from 13 residues. Germline CDR1 and CDR2: LGHNA and YNFKEQ. CDR3 sequence reads: CASSEDRYYGYTF. The CDR3 bases are TGTGCCAGCAGCGAAGACAGATACTATGGCTACACCTTC.

The chain combines TRBV3-1 (or the pseudogene TRBV3-2) with TRBJ2-1, with D perhaps matching TRBD2 (5 bases). The ends were cut back, 4 bases at V and 7 bases at J, with 11 bases in the middle. Germline V gene data show CDR1 as LGHDT and CDR2 as YNNKEL (reference sequence). This CDR3 is built from 13 residues. The CDR3 is CASSLGSPNEQFF. The CDR3 DNA follows: TGTGCCAGCAGCCTAGGGAGCCCAAATGAGCAGTTCTTC.

The CDR3 DNA follows: TGTGCCAGCAGCGTAGATGGGCGCTATGGCTACACCTTC. Its translation: CASSVDGRYGYTF. The genes are TRBV9 and TRBJ1-2; D is unclear. This CDR3 is 13 amino acids long. The V end was cut by 0 bases, the J end by 4 bases, with 7 bases between. Per the germline V gene, CDR1 is SGDLS and CDR2 is YYNGEE.

The chain carries TRBV28 and TRBJ2-7; tentative D call: TRBD2 (6 bases). Trimming took 11 bases from V and 0 from J, leaving 20 bases between them. CDR3 length: 15 amino acids. Germline CDR1 is MDHEN and CDR2 is SYDVKM. The CDR3 coding sequence is TGTGCCTCCCAATTGGGGGGTCGAAGCTCCTACGAGCAGTACTTC. This codes for CASQLGGRSSYEQYF.

The chain has TRBV7-3 and TRBJ1-6; 9 positions agree with TRBD1. The CDR3 is 14 residues long. V was clipped by 4 bases and J by 7 bases; unmatched bases: 2. Germline lookup yields CDR1 SGHTA and CDR2 FQGTGA. CDR3 region: CASSWTGVNSPLHF. DNA for the CDR3: TGTGCCAGCAGCTGGACAGGGGTAAATTCACCCCTCCACTTT. The full variable domain, completed using reference TRBV7-3 and TRBJ1-6, is GAGVSQTPSNKVTEKGKYVELRCDPISGHTALYWYRQSLGQGPEFLIYFQGTGAADDSGLPNDRFFAVRPEGSVSTLKIQRTERGDSAVYLCASSWTGVNSPLHFGNGTRLTVT.